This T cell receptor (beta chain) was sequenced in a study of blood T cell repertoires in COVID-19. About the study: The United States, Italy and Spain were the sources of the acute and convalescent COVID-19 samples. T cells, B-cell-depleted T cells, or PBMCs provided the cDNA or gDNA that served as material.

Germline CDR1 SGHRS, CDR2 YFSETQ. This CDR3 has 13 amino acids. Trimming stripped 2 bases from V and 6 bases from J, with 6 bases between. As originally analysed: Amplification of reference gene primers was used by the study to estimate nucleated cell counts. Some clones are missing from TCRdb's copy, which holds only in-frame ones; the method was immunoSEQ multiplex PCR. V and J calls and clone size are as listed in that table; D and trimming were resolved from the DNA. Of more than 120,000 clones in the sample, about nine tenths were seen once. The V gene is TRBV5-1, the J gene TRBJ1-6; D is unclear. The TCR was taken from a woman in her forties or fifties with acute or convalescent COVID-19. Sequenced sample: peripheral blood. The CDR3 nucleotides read TGCGCCAGCAGCTTTCAAGCTAATTCACCCCTCCACTTT. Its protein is CASSFQANSPLHF.